Given below is one T cell receptor (beta chain) in context. Its recognized antigen is unknown. Per-nucleotide qualities are absent, and no much larger clonotype sits a single base away. These data belong to a study of a mutant IDH1 vaccine in newly diagnosed glioma (dated by TCRdb to the early 2020s). Broadly, across the study: Patients received eight vaccinations in weeks 1, 3, 5, 7, 11, 15, 19 and 23, corresponding to visits V03 through V10. Vaccination started 4-6 weeks after radiotherapy alone, or was given together with temozolomide cycles in the groups whose treatment included chemotherapy. For exploratory analyses, longitudinal TCRB deep sequencing was carried out in roughly 23 treated patients wherever samples were available. Before enrollment, most patients had been given radiochemotherapy with temozolomide as standard therapy, while the rest had received either radiotherapy alone or temozolomide alone. The 30 to 40 treated patients were around 60% male and roughly 40% female, with a mean age of 40.4 years. Peripheral blood was drawn at six visits: V03 (baseline), V05, V07, V10, V12 and V13. The research as a whole found: Immune responses induced by the vaccine were seen in around 93% of patients across multiple MHC alleles. The authors stated that sample limitations prevented analyses of patient blood samples from being reproduced. PBMC samples for TCRB deep sequencing were selected based on availability. Pseudoprogression seemed to be unrelated to changes in the top peripheral T cell clonotypes found by TCRB sequencing.

The library relied on the immunoSEQ multiplex PCR assay. The hsTCRB Kit was used according to the manufacturer's protocol to amplify rearranged TCR beta chain sequences. An Illumina MiSeq was used to sequence the TCRB libraries. The published analysis was carried out like this. Demultiplexing, trimming and gene mapping were performed with the kit vendor's proprietary platform. TCRdb carries this immuneACCESS record with in-frame sequences only. Its versions omit some clonotypes, under half of them owing to an unresolved V gene in the studies checked, with the rest unexplained. V and J calls and clone size come straight from that table; D and trimming were deduced from the DNA. In all, the sample holds some 42,000 clones, and roughly 85% of those were seen once. The top ten constitute about 1.5% of the sample. The sample's time point label is to be understood as: week 5, during vaccination. A 20-mer mutant IDH1 peptide at 300 micrograms in Montanide made up each vaccine dose, which was injected subcutaneously together with topical imiquimod. Newly diagnosed WHO grade 3 or 4 IDH1-mutant astrocytomas showing loss of nuclear ATRX were present in the donors. The samples were drawn from NOA16, a multicentre, single-arm, open-label phase I trial in Germany that tested a mutant IDH1 peptide vaccine in humans for the first time. The DNeasy Blood and Tissue Kit was used to extract genomic DNA from EDTA blood for TCRB sequencing.

This TCR was sampled from a man aged 35-49 years with glioma. The sequences come from PBMCs, collected from a glioma patient whose treatment included an IDH1 peptide vaccine.

This receptor has the CDR3 CAIGEGPTGENIQYF. The DNA reads as follows: TGTGCCATCGGGGAGGGGCCAACAGGGGAAAACATTCAGTACTTC. The sequence is built from TRBV7-9 and TRBJ2-4; the D segment is perhaps TRBD1 or TRBD2, each sharing 7 matched bases. V loses 10 bases, J loses 5 bases, and the germline ends lie 21 bases apart. The CDR3 has 15 amino acids, counting the end cysteine and phenylalanine. Solely the CDR3 DNA is kept, with 45 bases framed from the first base. CDR1 SEHNR and CDR2 FQNEAQ were looked up in the germline V gene (reference sequence).